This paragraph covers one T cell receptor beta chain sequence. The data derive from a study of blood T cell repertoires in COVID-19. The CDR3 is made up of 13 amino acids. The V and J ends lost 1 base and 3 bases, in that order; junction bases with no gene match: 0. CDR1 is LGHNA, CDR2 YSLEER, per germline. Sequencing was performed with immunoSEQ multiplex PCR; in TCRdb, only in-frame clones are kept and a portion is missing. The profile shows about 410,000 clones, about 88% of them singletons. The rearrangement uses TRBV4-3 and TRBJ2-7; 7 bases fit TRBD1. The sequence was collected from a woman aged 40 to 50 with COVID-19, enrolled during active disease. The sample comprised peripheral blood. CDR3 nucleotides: TGCGCCAGCAGCCAAGGGACAGGCTACGAGCAGTACTTC. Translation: CASSQGTGYEQYF.